A single sample is the source of the 9 T cell receptor beta chains below, sequenced in a study of blood T cell repertoires in COVID-19 (TCRdb year 2020). The library was produced with the immunoSEQ multiplex PCR assay. TCRdb mirrors the immuneACCESS table, restricted to in-frame sequences. Some clones are absent from its copies; in checked studies, under half trace to an unresolved V gene, and the reason for the others is unknown. This sample comprises approximately 480,000 clones, roughly 87% of them detected only once. The top ten hold roughly 0.72% of the sample. Sequences were obtained from PBMCs or T cells enriched from blood (not recorded which). The receptors come from a woman between 18 and 29 years old who had recovered from COVID-19.

The chain recombines TRBV5-1 with TRBJ1-2; D is possibly TRBD1 (5 bases). The CDR3 spans 15 residues. Germline V CDR1 and CDR2: SGHRS, YFSETQ. Trimming took 4 bases from V and 6 from J, leaving 19 bases between them. CDR3 nucleotides: TGCGCCAGCAGCCAGGGCCCAGCCCTCACGGATGGCTACACCTTC. This codes for CASSQGPALTDGYTF.

Note on this clone: The junction departs from the called germline gene at one end, perhaps through a read error. The chain combines TRBV27 with TRBJ2-2, with 7 bases identical to TRBD1. CDR1 MNHEY and CDR2 SMNVEV come from the germline V gene (reference sequence). The CDR3 extends over 15 amino acids. The CDR3 DNA follows: TGTGCCAGCAGTTTTCAGACAGGGAACGCCGGGGAGCTGTTTTTT. It yields the protein CASSFQTGNAGELFF.

This chain joins TRBV7-9 and TRBJ1-1, with TRBD1 matching over 8 bases. The germline V gene has CDR1 SEHNR and CDR2 FQNEAQ (reference sequence). The CDR3 length is 14 residues. J lost 9 bases, V lost 6 bases, and 12 bases had no gene match. Here the CDR3 reads CASRHSGQDAKAFF. The CDR3 bases are TGTGCCAGCAGACACTCGGGACAGGATGCCAAAGCTTTCTTT.

The chain has TRBV5-1 and TRBJ2-7, with 7 positions matching TRBD2. Germline V CDR1 and CDR2: SGHRS, YFSETQ. CDR3 length equals 14 residues. V lost 5 bases, J lost 3 bases, and 8 bases stayed unmatched. The CDR3 loop is CASSRGEGLYEQYF. The CDR3 DNA is TGCGCCAGCAGTAGAGGGGAGGGTCTCTACGAGCAGTACTTC. Using reference TRBV5-1 and TRBJ2-7 for the parts outside the CDR3, the full variable domain is KAGVTQTPRYLIKTRGQQVTLSCSPISGHRSVSWYQQTPGQGLQFLFEYFSETQRNKGNFPGRFSGRQFSNSRSEMNVSTLELGDSALYLCASSRGEGLYEQYFGPGTRLTVT.

This chain joins TRBV2 and TRBJ1-3; D is ambiguous. With 4 bases removed from V and 0 bases from J, the gap between germline ends came to 16 bases. From germline, CDR1 is SNHLY and CDR2 FYNNEI. The CDR3 sequence is 17 residues long. Here the CDR3 reads CASSGFGQKLSGNTIYF. The CDR3 bases are TGTGCCAGCAGTGGTTTTGGGCAGAAGCTCTCTGGAAACACCATATATTTT.

This chain uses TRBV5-1 with TRBJ2-6; 7 bases line up with TRBD1. The length of the CDR3 is 16 residues. Germline V lookup: CDR1 SGHRS, CDR2 YFSETQ. Unmatched junction bases numbered 8, after V lost 4 bases and J lost 4 bases. As DNA, the CDR3 is TGCGCCAGCAGCCGCGTAGGGGGCTCAGGGGCCAACGTCCTGACTTTC. Encoded protein: CASSRVGGSGANVLTF.

The J gene is TRBJ1-2, the V gene TRBV2; 11 bases match TRBD1. CDR3 size: 15 residues. With V trimmed by 6 bases and J by 4 bases, 7 bases remained unmatched. CDR1 is SNHLY, CDR2 FYNNEI, per germline. Written as DNA, the CDR3 is TGTGCCAGCAGACAGGACAGGGGGCCGGTCTATGGCTACACCTTC. It encodes CASRQDRGPVYGYTF.

The rearrangement uses TRBV19 and TRBJ1-3; no clear D gene. V dropped 9 bases and J dropped 5 bases, with 11 bases sitting between them. This CDR3 region has 12 residues. CDR1 and CDR2 (germline): LNHDA, SQIVND (reference sequence). The CDR3 bases are TGTGCCAGAGGGAGGGAAAGAAACACCATATATTTT. Residues: CARGRERNTIYF.

The chain joins TRBV29-1 to TRBJ2-1; TRBD2 agrees at 10 bases. Germline V gene sequence: CDR1 SQVTM, CDR2 ANQGSEA. The ends lost 4 bases at V and 6 bases at J; junction bases unmatched: 9. The CDR3 sequence is 15 residues long. The chain's CDR3 is CSVGLAGAPSNEQFF. The CDR3 nucleotides are TGCAGCGTTGGGCTAGCGGGGGCCCCTAGCAATGAGCAGTTCTTC.